The rows below give T cell receptor beta chains drawn from one sample of a study of cytomegalovirus exposure and HLA in healthy donors. The assay was immunoSEQ multiplex PCR, and TCRdb's table has in-frame clones only and misses some. The sample holds around 130,000 clones, roughly 80% seen once. Material: PBMCs. The receptor source for this set is a man between 25 and 39 years old in good health and CMV-seronegative. Both conserved end residues are part of each CDR3. The order of the fields is J gene, D gene, CDR3 length, clone size, V gene, CDR3 protein, CDR3 DNA. The D gene is left open where the match is weak. Clone size, where shown, is once, few, many, or a class for clones that have expanded.

j_call: TRBJ2-1
d_call: -
cdr3_length: 16
clone_size: -
v_call: TRBV5-1
cdr3_aa: CASSLGGAVLVNEQFF
cdr3_nt: TGCGCCAGCAGCTTGGGGGGCGCAGTGCTGGTCAATGAGCAGTTCTTC

j_call: TRBJ1-6
d_call: TRBD1
cdr3_length: 15
clone_size: -
v_call: TRBV7-2
cdr3_aa: CASSPLGQGGLSLHF
cdr3_nt: TGTGCCAGCAGCCCGCTCGGACAGGGCGGATTGTCCCTCCACTTT

j_call: TRBJ1-6
d_call: -
cdr3_length: 15
clone_size: -
v_call: TRBV5-1
cdr3_aa: CASSWQRENNSPLHF
cdr3_nt: TGCGCCAGCAGCTGGCAGAGGGAGAATAATTCACCCCTCCACTTT

j_call: TRBJ1-5
d_call: TRBD1
cdr3_length: 15
clone_size: few
v_call: TRBV28
cdr3_aa: CASRYTGGRGQPQHF
cdr3_nt: TGTGCCAGCAGGTATACAGGGGGCCGAGGTCAGCCCCAGCATTTT

j_call: TRBJ2-7
d_call: -
cdr3_length: 11
clone_size: once
v_call: TRBV20-1
cdr3_aa: CSARKAGEQYF
cdr3_nt: TGCAGTGCTAGAAAGGCCGGGGAGCAGTACTTC

j_call: TRBJ1-1
d_call: TRBD1
cdr3_length: 16
clone_size: -
v_call: TRBV9
cdr3_aa: CASSASGTEMNTEAFF
cdr3_nt: TGTGCCAGCAGCGCTTCCGGGACAGAAATGAACACTGAAGCTTTCTTT

j_call: TRBJ2-7
d_call: -
cdr3_length: 15
clone_size: -
v_call: TRBV5-6
cdr3_aa: CASSRGTLRPYEQYF
cdr3_nt: TGTGCCAGCAGCAGAGGGACTCTAAGACCCTACGAGCAGTACTTC

j_call: TRBJ1-6
d_call: TRBD1
cdr3_length: 16
clone_size: -
v_call: TRBV7-2
cdr3_aa: CASSLGYRGNNSPLHF
cdr3_nt: TGTGCCAGCAGCTTAGGATACAGGGGGAATAATTCACCCCTCCACTTT

j_call: TRBJ2-3
d_call: -
cdr3_length: 16
clone_size: -
v_call: TRBV28
cdr3_aa: CASRPWQGTSTDTQYF
cdr3_nt: TGTGCCAGCAGACCTTGGCAGGGGACCTCCACAGATACGCAGTATTTT

j_call: TRBJ2-7
d_call: TRBD1
cdr3_length: 14
clone_size: few
v_call: TRBV6-1
cdr3_aa: CASIFGTGPDEQYF
cdr3_nt: TGTGCCAGCATTTTCGGGACAGGCCCTGACGAGCAGTACTTC

j_call: TRBJ1-2
d_call: -
cdr3_length: 13
clone_size: -
v_call: TRBV28
cdr3_aa: CASSLGTLYGYTF
cdr3_nt: TGTGCCAGCAGTTTGGGGACACTTTATGGCTACACCTTC

j_call: TRBJ2-2
d_call: -
cdr3_length: 15
clone_size: -
v_call: TRBV19
cdr3_aa: CASSINRGGTGELFF
cdr3_nt: TGTGCCAGTAGTATCAACAGGGGAGGCACCGGGGAGCTGTTTTTT

j_call: TRBJ2-3
d_call: -
cdr3_length: 12
clone_size: once
v_call: TRBV5-4
cdr3_aa: CASSPLGDTQYF
cdr3_nt: TGTGCCAGCAGCCCTCTCGGAGATACGCAGTATTTT

j_call: TRBJ2-5
d_call: TRBD2
cdr3_length: 14
clone_size: -
v_call: TRBV5-1
cdr3_aa: CASRVLAGQETQYF
cdr3_nt: TGCGCCAGCAGAGTTTTAGCGGGGCAAGAGACCCAGTACTTC

j_call: TRBJ2-3
d_call: TRBD2
cdr3_length: 14
clone_size: once
v_call: TRBV27
cdr3_aa: CASSWKLAGDTQYF
cdr3_nt: TGTGCCAGCAGTTGGAAACTAGCGGGGGATACGCAGTATTTT

j_call: TRBJ2-7
d_call: -
cdr3_length: 13
clone_size: -
v_call: TRBV6-5
cdr3_aa: CASSSLGLREQYF
cdr3_nt: TGTGCCAGCAGTTCCCTGGGACTCCGGGAGCAGTACTTC

j_call: TRBJ2-7
d_call: -
cdr3_length: 12
clone_size: -
v_call: TRBV2
cdr3_aa: CASRGASVEQYF
cdr3_nt: TGTGCCAGCAGGGGGGCGTCCGTCGAGCAGTACTTC

j_call: TRBJ1-5
d_call: TRBD1
cdr3_length: 16
clone_size: -
v_call: TRBV18
cdr3_aa: CASSPGQAYVGQPQHF
cdr3_nt: TGTGCCAGCTCACCGGGACAGGCCTATGTTGGTCAGCCCCAGCATTTT

j_call: TRBJ2-2
d_call: -
cdr3_length: 12
clone_size: -
v_call: TRBV2
cdr3_aa: CASSRETGELFF
cdr3_nt: TGTGCCAGCAGCAGGGAAACCGGGGAGCTGTTTTTT

j_call: TRBJ1-6
d_call: -
cdr3_length: 14
clone_size: -
v_call: TRBV27
cdr3_aa: CASSLAGPNSPLHF
cdr3_nt: TGTGCCAGCAGTTTAGCAGGGCCTAATTCACCCCTCCACTTT

j_call: TRBJ2-3
d_call: -
cdr3_length: 18
clone_size: -
v_call: TRBV9
cdr3_aa: CASSVEGAGLPSTDTQYF
cdr3_nt: TGTGCCAGCAGCGTGGAGGGGGCGGGGTTACCTAGCACAGATACGCAGTATTTT

j_call: TRBJ1-1
d_call: TRBD1
cdr3_length: 14
clone_size: -
v_call: TRBV6-1
cdr3_aa: CASSERGQGLNAFF
cdr3_nt: TGTGCCAGCAGTGAAAGGGGACAGGGCTTGAATGCTTTCTTT